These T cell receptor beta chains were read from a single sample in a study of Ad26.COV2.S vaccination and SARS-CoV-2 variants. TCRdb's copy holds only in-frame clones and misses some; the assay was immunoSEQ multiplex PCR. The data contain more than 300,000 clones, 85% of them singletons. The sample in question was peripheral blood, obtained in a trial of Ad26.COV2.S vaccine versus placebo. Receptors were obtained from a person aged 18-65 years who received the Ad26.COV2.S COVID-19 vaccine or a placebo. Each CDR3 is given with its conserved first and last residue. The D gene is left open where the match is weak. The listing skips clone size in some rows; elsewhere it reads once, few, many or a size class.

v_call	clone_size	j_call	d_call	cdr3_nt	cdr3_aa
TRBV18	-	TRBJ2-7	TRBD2	TGTGCCAGCTCACTAGCGGGGGGCTCCTACGAGCAGTACTTC	CASSLAGGSYEQYF
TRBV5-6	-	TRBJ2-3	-	TGTGCCAGCAGCCCTACGGGCCGAAGTTTTAGCACAGATACGCAGTATTTT	CASSPTGRSFSTDTQYF
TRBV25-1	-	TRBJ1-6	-	TGTGCCAGCAGTGACAGATACTATAATTCACCCCTCCACTTT	CASSDRYYNSPLHF
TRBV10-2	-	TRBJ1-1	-	TGCGCCAGCAGTACTTGGACACACGAAGCTTTCTTT	CASSTWTHEAFF
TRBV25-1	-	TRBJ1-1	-	TGTGCCAGCAGTCCACGATTGGAGAACACTGAAGCTTTCTTT	CASSPRLENTEAFF
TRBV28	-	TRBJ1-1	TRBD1	TGTGCCAGCATACCGGGACAGCTGAACACTGAAGCTTTCTTT	CASIPGQLNTEAFF
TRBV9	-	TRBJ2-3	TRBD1	TGTGCCAGCAGCGTTTCGGGACAGAACACAGATACGCAGTATTTT	CASSVSGQNTDTQYF
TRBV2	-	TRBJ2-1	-	TGTGCCAGCTCCTTGGGCTACAATGAGCAGTTCTTC	CASSLGYNEQFF
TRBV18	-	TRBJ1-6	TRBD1	TGTGCCAGCTCGCCCGGACAGGGGAGGACACCCCTCCACTTT	CASSPGQGRTPLHF
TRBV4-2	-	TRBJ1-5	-	TGTGCCAGCAGCCAAGGTTACACCTATCAGCCCCAGCATTTT	CASSQGYTYQPQHF
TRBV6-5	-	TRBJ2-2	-	TGTGCCAGCAGTTACTCCCGGACAGATCCCGGGGAGCTGTTTTTT	CASSYSRTDPGELFF
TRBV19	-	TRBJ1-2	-	-	CASTSGHGVGYTF
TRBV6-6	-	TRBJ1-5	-	TGTGCCAGCACTCTAGTCAGGTCCAATCAGCCCCAGCATTTT	CASTLVRSNQPQHF
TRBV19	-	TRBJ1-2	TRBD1	TGTGCCAGTAGTGCTGCCGGGACAGGGAGCGGCTACACCTTC	CASSAAGTGSGYTF
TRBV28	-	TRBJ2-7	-	TGTGCCAGCAGTTTAGATAGCGCTTACTCCTACGAGCAGTACTTC	CASSLDSAYSYEQYF
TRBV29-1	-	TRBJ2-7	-	TGCAGCGCTTGGGCGTCAGCCTACGAGCAGTACTTC	CSAWASAYEQYF
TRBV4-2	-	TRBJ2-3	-	TGTGCCAGCAGCCAAGCAGGTAGAGGGGGGGCTACGCAGTATTTT	CASSQAGRGGATQYF
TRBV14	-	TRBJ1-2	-	TGTGCCAGCAGCCAAGATACCTACTATGGCTACACCTTC	CASSQDTYYGYTF
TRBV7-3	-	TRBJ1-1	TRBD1	TGTGCCAGCAGCTTATCAGCAGGGGGCTACACTGAAGCTTTCTTT	CASSLSAGGYTEAFF
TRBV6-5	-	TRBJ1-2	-	TGTGCCAGCAGAAATCCGGGAGACTATGGCTACACCTTC	CASRNPGDYGYTF
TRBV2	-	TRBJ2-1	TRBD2	TGTGCCACTAAACTAGCGGAGGTCAATGAGCAGTTCTTC	CATKLAEVNEQFF
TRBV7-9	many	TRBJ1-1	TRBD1	TGTGCCAGCAGCTCGGACAGGGCAATTGAAGCTTTCTTT	CASSSDRAIEAFF
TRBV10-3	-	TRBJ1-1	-	TGTGCCATCGGGGTGAACACTGAAGCTTTCTTT	CAIGVNTEAFF
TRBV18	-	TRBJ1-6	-	TGTGCCAGCCAAGGCCCGAACGACCGAGGAACATCACCCCTCCACTTT	CASQGPNDRGTSPLHF
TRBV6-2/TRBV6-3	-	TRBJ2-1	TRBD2	TGTGCCAGCAGTTACCTTACTAGCGCCCAAGGGGAGCAGTTCTTC	CASSYLTSAQGEQFF
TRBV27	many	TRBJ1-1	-	TGTGCCAGCAGTTTTATATCCGGCACTGAAGCTTTCTTT	CASSFISGTEAFF
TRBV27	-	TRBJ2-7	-	TGTGCCAGCAGTCCATCCTATTCCTACGAGCAGTACTTC	CASSPSYSYEQYF
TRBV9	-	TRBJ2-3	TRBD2	TGTGCCAGCAGCGCCGCCTCTCTAGCGGGGGGTCGCACAGATACGCAGTATTTT	CASSAASLAGGRTDTQYF
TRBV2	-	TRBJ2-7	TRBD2	TGTGCCAGCAGCCTGACTAGCGGAGGCGAGCAGTACTTC	CASSLTSGGEQYF
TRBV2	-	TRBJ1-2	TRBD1	TGTGCCAGCACCCCTGACACAGGGGGCGCGAACTATGGCTACACCTTC	CASTPDTGGANYGYTF
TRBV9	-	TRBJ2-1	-	TGTGCCAGCAACCCCCGGGTAGGGGGGGCAGTCAATGAGCAGTTCTTC	CASNPRVGGAVNEQFF
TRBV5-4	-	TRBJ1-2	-	TGTGCCAGCAGCTGGGGGGTCGGCGATGGCTACACCTTC	CASSWGVGDGYTF
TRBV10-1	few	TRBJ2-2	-	TGCGCCAGCCAGGGACGAGCGAACACCGGGGAGCTGTTTTTT	CASQGRANTGELFF
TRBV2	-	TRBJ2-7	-	TGTGCCAGCAGTGAAGCAAGGCAGCAGTACTTC	CASSEARQQYF
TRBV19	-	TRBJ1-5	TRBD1	TGTGCCAGTAGTGGGACAGCCCGCAATCAGCCCCAGCATTTT	CASSGTARNQPQHF
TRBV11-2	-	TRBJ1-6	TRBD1	TGTGCCAGCAGCTTAATTTTCGGACAGGGGGCGCGATCACCCCTCCACTTT	CASSLIFGQGARSPLHF
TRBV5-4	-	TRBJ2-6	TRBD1	TGTGCCAGCAGACCGACAGGGGGCGCTGGGGCCAACGTCCTGACTTTC	CASRPTGGAGANVLTF
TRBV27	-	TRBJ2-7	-	TGTGCCAGCAGTCCAGGCCCCCTTTCCTACGAGCAGTACTTC	CASSPGPLSYEQYF
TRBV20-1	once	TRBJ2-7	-	TGCAGTGCTAGTGGGGGGATCTACGAGCAGTACTTC	CSASGGIYEQYF
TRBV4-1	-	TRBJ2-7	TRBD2	TGCGCCAGCAGCCAGGATAGGGGAGGGTTGGTGCAGTACTTC	CASSQDRGGLVQYF
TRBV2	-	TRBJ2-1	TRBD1	TGTGCCAGCAGTGAAGCGGGGACAGGCAAGCAGTTCTTC	CASSEAGTGKQFF
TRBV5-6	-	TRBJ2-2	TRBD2	TGTGCCAGCAGCGCGGGACTAGCGGGCACCGGGGAGCTGTTTTTT	CASSAGLAGTGELFF
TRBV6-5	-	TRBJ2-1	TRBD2	TGCGCGGGGGGGCCCTCCTACAATGAGCAGTTCTTC	CAGGPSYNEQFF
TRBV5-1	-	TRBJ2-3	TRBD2	TGCGCCAGCAGCTTGGGGACTAGCGGATACACAGATACGCAGTATTTT	CASSLGTSGYTDTQYF
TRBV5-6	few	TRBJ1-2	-	TGTGCCAGCAGTGTTGCGGGTGTGAGTGGCTACACCTTC	CASSVAGVSGYTF
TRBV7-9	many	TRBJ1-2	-	TGTGCCAGCAGCCGCGACACCGACTATGGCTACACCTTC	CASSRDTDYGYTF